This T cell receptor (beta chain) came from a study of cytomegalovirus exposure and HLA in healthy donors. Across the whole study: The study's early data release held about 85 million unique TCRs from HLA-typed donors. Study outcomes and limitations: Previously analyzed data showed that most TCR beta V segments were productive at a frequency of about 87% or about 30%. One variant, a missense change in DCLRE1C, was linked in a later analysis to TCR beta V- and J-gene trimming.

In the PCR, 60 Vbeta and 13 Jbeta primers were used. Data came from immunoSEQ multiplex PCR; TCRdb stores just in-frame clones and leaves some out. This sample has more than 95,000 clones; approximately 81% occur once, and the top ten carry roughly 4%. Looked up from germline, CDR1 is SGHAT and CDR2 is FQNNGV. There are 13 residues in the CDR3. V lost 10 bases and J lost 3; bases outside the gene matches: 7. This clone was counted a few times. Its antigen remains unknown. The rearrangement joins TRBV11-2 to TRBJ1-1, with 8 bases matching TRBD1. Sequencing was carried out using PBMCs. The sequence was collected from a man between 18 and 35 years old in good health and CMV-seropositive. The CDR3 region has the DNA TGTGCCATCGGCAGGGGGCAGTACACTGAAGCTTTCTTT. Translating it yields CAIGRGQYTEAFF.